Listed here are 22 T cell receptor beta chains from one sample, sequenced in a study of blood T cell repertoires in COVID-19. TCRdb's copy holds only in-frame clones and misses some; the assay was immunoSEQ multiplex PCR. Among a few hundred thousand clones listed, approximately 89% were seen once. The specimen sequenced was peripheral blood. The receptors come from a woman in her sixties or seventies with acute or convalescent COVID-19.

A few counts support this clone. This chain connects TRBV2 to TRBJ2-7; 8 bases map to TRBD1. This CDR3 comprises 14 residues. V was clipped by 7 bases and J by 5 bases; unmatched bases: 10. In germline, CDR1 is SNHLY, CDR2 FYNNEI. The CDR3 DNA is TGTGCCAGCAATAGACAGGGGACGGGAGACGAGCAGTACTTC. This codes for CASNRQGTGDEQYF.

This chain connects TRBV3-1 (or the pseudogene TRBV3-2) to TRBJ1-2; D might be TRBD1 (5 bases). CDR1 and CDR2 from the germline V gene are LGHDT and YNNKEL (reference sequence). There are 13 residues in the CDR3. The V end was cut by 1 base, the J end by 7 bases, with 10 bases between. The CDR3 DNA reads as TGTGCCAGCAGCCAAGCGCAGGGTAGTGGCTACACCTTC. Amino acids: CASSQAQGSGYTF.

This chain's CDR3 is CASSFSGTISYEQYF. The CDR3 DNA reads TGTGCCAGCAGCTTTTCCGGGACTATTTCCTACGAGCAGTACTTC. The V and J genes are TRBV7-2 and TRBJ2-7, with 7 bases matching TRBD2. V was pared by 3 bases and J by 1 base, with 6 bases of the junction left unmatched. The CDR3 is 15 amino acids. Germline assignment: CDR1 SGHTA and CDR2 FQGNSA.

This chain links TRBV10-1 with TRBJ2-1; a possible D gene is TRBD2 (5 bases). The CDR3 runs 18 residues. CDR1 is WNHNN and CDR2 is SYGVQD in the germline V gene (reference sequence). With 2 bases removed from V and 5 bases from J, the gap between germline ends came to 22 bases. DNA of the CDR3: TGCGCCAGCAGTGAGCGGGTGTGGAGAGGAGGAGGAGACAATGAGCAGTTCTTC. Translating gives CASSERVWRGGGDNEQFF.

CDR3 nucleotides: TGTGCCAGCAGTTACGGACAGCCAAATCGTAATTCACCCCTCCACTTT. Amino acid sequence: CASSYGQPNRNSPLHF. V is TRBV6-6 and J is TRBJ1-6; D perhaps matches TRBD1 (6 bases). CDR1 is MNHNY, CDR2 SVGAGI, per germline (reference sequence). Trimming took off 2 bases at V and 6 bases at J, with 14 bases between the two ends. The CDR3 consists of 16 residues.

This chain links TRBV5-1 with TRBJ2-5; 9 positions match TRBD2. Germline CDR1 and CDR2: SGHRS and YFSETQ. After removal of 2 bases from V and 5 bases from J, the junction contained 22 bases not matched to a gene. CDR3 length: 20 amino acids. The CDR3 region is CASSLKGLAGTRTMLETQYF. In DNA, the CDR3 is TGCGCCAGCAGCTTAAAGGGTCTAGCGGGGACCCGAACTATGTTGGAGACCCAGTACTTC. Using reference TRBV5-1 and TRBJ2-5 for the parts outside the CDR3, the full variable domain is KAGVTQTPRYLIKTRGQQVTLSCSPISGHRSVSWYQQTPGQGLQFLFEYFSETQRNKGNFPGRFSGRQFSNSRSEMNVSTLELGDSALYLCASSLKGLAGTRTMLETQYFGPGTRLLVL.

V is TRBV5-4 and J is TRBJ2-7; 7 positions match TRBD1. Unmatched junction bases numbered 8, after V lost 5 bases and J lost 3 bases. The germline V gene has CDR1 SGHNT and CDR2 YYREEE (reference sequence). The CDR3 has 14 amino acids. CDR3 sequence (DNA): TGTGCCAGCAGACATGGCAGGGACAGCTACGAGCAGTACTTC. It encodes CASRHGRDSYEQYF.

The genes are TRBV19 and TRBJ2-7; tentatively, D is TRBD1 (6 bases). The CDR3 is 15 residues long. V was trimmed by 0 bases and J by 3 bases, leaving 12 bases between them. Germline CDR1 is LNHDA and CDR2 is SQIVND (reference sequence). The CDR3 reads CASSIETGLNYEQYF. CDR3 DNA sequence: TGTGCCAGTAGTATAGAGACAGGATTAAACTACGAGCAGTACTTC.

CDR3 loop: CASSLYGTGVSYEQYF. CDR3 nucleotides: TGTGCCAGCAGTTTATATGGGACAGGGGTCTCCTACGAGCAGTACTTC. The V call is TRBV28, the J call TRBJ2-7; TRBD1 aligns across 10 bases. V was clipped by 1 base and J by 0 bases; unmatched bases: 3. Per germline, CDR1 MDHEN and CDR2 SYDVKM. The CDR3 contains 16 residues. Based on the CDR3 plus reference TRBV28 and TRBJ2-7, the full variable domain is DVKVTQSSRYLVKRTGEKVFLECVQDMDHENMFWYRQDPGLGLRLIYFSYDVKMKEKGDIPEGYSVSREKKERFSLILESASTNQTSMYLCASSLYGTGVSYEQYFGPGTRLTVT.

The rearrangement uses TRBV27 and TRBJ2-3; the match to TRBD2 covers 15 bases. The V gene end was trimmed by 3 bases and the J gene end by 1 base; junction bases not matched to a gene: 5. The CDR3 extends over 18 amino acids. Germline V gene lookup returns CDR1 MNHEY and CDR2 SMNVEV (reference sequence). The CDR3 region is CASSLGLAGGIGTDTQYF. CDR3 sequence (DNA): TGTGCCAGCAGTTTGGGACTAGCGGGAGGAATTGGCACAGATACGCAGTATTTT.

This chain uses TRBV5-1 with TRBJ2-7; 7 nucleotides agree with TRBD1. J lost 4 bases, V lost 4 bases, and 5 bases had no gene match. Germline CDR1 SGHRS, CDR2 YFSETQ. CDR3 size: 13 residues. DNA of the CDR3: TGCGCCAGCAGCCCTGGACAGGAGTACGAGCAGTACTTC. It yields the protein CASSPGQEYEQYF.

This clone was observed a single time. This rearrangement joins TRBV28 to TRBJ1-2; tentatively, D is TRBD1 (5 bases). Between the trimmed V and J ends, which lost 3 bases and 3 bases, there was a span of 14 bases. CDR1 and CDR2 from the germline V gene are MDHEN and SYDVKM. CDR3 size: 15 residues. Here the CDR3 reads CASSFDGVGDYGYTF. The CDR3 DNA follows: TGTGCCAGCAGTTTTGATGGGGTAGGGGACTATGGCTACACCTTC.

The chain combines TRBV5-6 with TRBJ2-7; 13 nucleotides line up with TRBD2. Germline CDR1 reads SGHDT; CDR2 reads YYEEEE. This CDR3 region has 14 residues. V was pared by 3 bases and J by 7 bases, with 4 bases of the junction left unmatched. CDR3 sequence: CASSSGLAGVEQYF. The CDR3 DNA sequence: TGTGCCAGCAGCTCCGGACTAGCGGGGGTTGAGCAGTACTTC. The variable domain in full, completed from reference TRBV5-6 and TRBJ2-7, reads DAGVTQSPTHLIKTRGQQVTLRCSPKSGHDTVSWYQQALGQGPQFIFQYYEEEERQRGNFPDRFSGHQFPNYSSELNVNALLLGDSALYLCASSSGLAGVEQYFGPGTRLTVT.

This chain joins TRBV6-2 or TRBV6-3 and TRBJ1-5; no clear D gene. V was pared by 1 base and J by 4 bases, with 20 bases between. Germline lookup yields CDR1 MNHEY and CDR2 SVGEGT. This CDR3 contains 18 residues. The CDR3 nucleotides read TGTGCCAGCAGTTACTGGAGGGCCTTTACCTCGAGTAATCAGCCCCAGCATTTT. This encodes CASSYWRAFTSSNQPQHF.

V is TRBV6-5 and J is TRBJ1-2; TRBD1 matches at 7 bases. Germline loops: CDR1 MNHEY, CDR2 SVGAGI. CDR3 length equals 15 residues. V lost 6 bases to trimming and J lost 8 bases; unmatched junction nucleotides: 15. As DNA, the CDR3 is TGTGCCAGCAGCGTACTCTCTGGGACAGTTAGCGGCTACACCTTC. Its translation is CASSVLSGTVSGYTF.

The V and J genes are TRBV13 and TRBJ1-1; no definite D call. Per germline, CDR1 PRHDT and CDR2 FYEKMQ (reference sequence). Trimming cost V 8 bases and J 0 bases, with 7 bases left between them. The CDR3 covers 12 residues. The CDR3 DNA sequence: TGTGCCAGCTTTCAGATGAACACTGAAGCTTTCTTT. This gives the protein CASFQMNTEAFF.

This clone was found once. The chain is built from TRBV4-1 and TRBJ1-5; the D is unclear. Trimming took 1 base from V and 0 from J, leaving 7 bases between them. Germline loops: CDR1 MGHRA, CDR2 YSYEKL. The CDR3 totals 15 residues. CDR3 bases: TGCGCCAGCAGCCAAGCTCCCTTTAGCAATCAGCCCCAGCATTTT. This sequence encodes CASSQAPFSNQPQHF.

The rearrangement uses TRBV6-2 or TRBV6-3 and TRBJ1-5; D might be TRBD1 (6 bases). V dropped 5 bases and J dropped 2 bases, with 25 bases sitting between them. The CDR3 extends over 19 amino acids. Germline V gene data show CDR1 as MNHEY and CDR2 as SVGEGT. The CDR3 region is CASSRQTDSAWPGNQPQHF. CDR3 sequence (DNA): TGTGCCAGCAGTCGCCAAACGGACAGCGCTTGGCCCGGCAATCAGCCCCAGCATTTT.

The chain recombines TRBV6-5 with TRBJ2-1; D perhaps matches TRBD1 (6 bases). The CDR3 length is 14 residues. The V end was cut by 5 bases, the J end by 8 bases, with 16 bases between. Germline CDR1 and CDR2: MNHEY and SVGAGI. DNA for the CDR3: TGTGCCAGCAGTCCCTGGGCAGGGGTACATGAGCAGTTCTTC. Its protein is CASSPWAGVHEQFF.

The chain combines TRBV27 with TRBJ1-4; D might be TRBD1 (6 bases). Germline V gives CDR1 MNHEY, CDR2 SMNVEV (reference sequence). This CDR3 region has 15 residues. V dropped 5 bases and J dropped 7 bases, with 17 bases sitting between them. CDR3 sequence reads: CASSLRGGGGEKLFF. The CDR3 coding sequence is TGTGCCAGCAGTCTGAGAGGGGGGGGCGGTGAAAAACTGTTTTTT.

In DNA form, the CDR3 reads TGTGCCAGCAGCCAAGGTAGCACCAGCAATGAGCAGTTCTTC. Its translation is CASSQGSTSNEQFF. The V gene is TRBV4-2, the J gene TRBJ2-1; D not certain. The CDR3 sequence is 14 residues long. V was cut by 1 base and J by 6 bases, with 10 bases left in between. The germline CDR1 and CDR2 sequences are LGHNA and YNFKEQ.

This clone was observed a few times. The chain combines TRBV9 with TRBJ2-1, with D tentatively TRBD2 (5 bases). The CDR3 has 13 residues. The germline V gene encodes CDR1 SGDLS and CDR2 YYNGEE. V was clipped by 4 bases and J by 10 bases, with 15 bases between them. This chain's CDR3 is CASSPWTGWEQFF. CDR3 DNA sequence: TGTGCCAGCAGCCCGTGGACGGGATGGGAGCAGTTCTTC.